This entry describes one TCR beta chain. Its antigen is unidentified. This sample is part of a study of shared clonotypes between healthy human individuals. Across the study: For every donor, three CD4 naive, three CD4 memory, two CD8 naive and one CD8 memory plates were used. The study, taken as a whole, reports: On the whole, naive subsets had larger estimated richness than memory subsets had. Generation probabilities were higher for clonotypes shared across all four sorted-subset donors than for unshared ones. When naive CD4 clonotypes were compared across several donors, approximately 5% were shared.

Method: immunoSEQ multiplex PCR; TCRdb's copy keeps in-frame clones and lacks some. The repertoire holds roughly 2.4 million clones, with about 94% as singletons. Germline V gene data show CDR1 as GTSNPN and CDR2 as SVGIG (reference sequence). The CDR3 totals 14 residues. V lost 4 bases, J lost 2 bases, and 15 bases lay in between. Sequencing was done on a sample of naive CD4+ T cells sorted from blood. The subset is: CD45RA+ positively selected. The receptor comes from a young man in good health. The chain carries TRBV30 and TRBJ2-7; tentatively, D is TRBD2 (6 bases). The CDR3 reads CAWMGTVGAYEQYF. CDR3 bases: TGTGCCTGGATGGGGACTGTCGGAGCCTACGAGCAGTACTTC.